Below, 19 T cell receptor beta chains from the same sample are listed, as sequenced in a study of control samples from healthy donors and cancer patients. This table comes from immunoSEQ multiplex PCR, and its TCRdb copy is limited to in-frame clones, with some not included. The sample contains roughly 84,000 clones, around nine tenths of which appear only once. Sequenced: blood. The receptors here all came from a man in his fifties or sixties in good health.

In nucleotides, the CDR3 is TGTGCCAGCAGCTTAGTCGGGATAGATACGCAGTATTTT. Its protein is CASSLVGIDTQYF. The gene calls are TRBV7-9 and TRBJ2-3, with a weak D call TRBD2 (5 bases). Germline CDR1 reads SEHNR; CDR2 reads FQNEAQ (reference sequence). The CDR3 covers 13 residues. Trimming took off 1 base at V and 5 bases at J, with 7 bases between the two ends.

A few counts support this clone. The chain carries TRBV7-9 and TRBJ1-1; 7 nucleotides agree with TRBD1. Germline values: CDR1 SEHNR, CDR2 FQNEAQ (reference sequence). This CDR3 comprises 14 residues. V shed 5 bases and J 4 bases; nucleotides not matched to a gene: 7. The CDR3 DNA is TGTGCCAGCAGCCGAAGACAGGGCGGCACTGAAGCTTTCTTT. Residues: CASSRRQGGTEAFF.

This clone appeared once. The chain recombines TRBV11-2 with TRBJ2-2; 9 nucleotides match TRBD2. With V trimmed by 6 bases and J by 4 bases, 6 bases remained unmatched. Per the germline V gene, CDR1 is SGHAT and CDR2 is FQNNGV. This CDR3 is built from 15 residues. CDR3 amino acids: CASRPSGVGTGELFF. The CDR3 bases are TGTGCCAGCAGGCCTAGCGGGGTCGGCACCGGGGAGCTGTTTTTT. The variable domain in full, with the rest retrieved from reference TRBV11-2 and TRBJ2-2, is EAGVAQSPRYKIIEKRQSVAFWCNPISGHATLYWYQQILGQGPKLLIQFQNNGVVDDSQLPKDRFSAERLKGVDSTLKIQPAKLEDSAVYLCASRPSGVGTGELFFGEGSRLTVL.

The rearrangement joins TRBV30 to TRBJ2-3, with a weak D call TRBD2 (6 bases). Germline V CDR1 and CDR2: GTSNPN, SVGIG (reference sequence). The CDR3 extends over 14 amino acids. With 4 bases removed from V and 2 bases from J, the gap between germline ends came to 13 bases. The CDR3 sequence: CAWNGGLPTDTQYF. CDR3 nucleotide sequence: TGTGCCTGGAACGGGGGACTCCCCACAGATACGCAGTATTTT.

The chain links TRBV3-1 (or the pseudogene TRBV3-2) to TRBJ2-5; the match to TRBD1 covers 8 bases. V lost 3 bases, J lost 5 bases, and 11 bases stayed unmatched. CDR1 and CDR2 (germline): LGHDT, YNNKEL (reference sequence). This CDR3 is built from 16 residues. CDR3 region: CASSQGGQGPSETQYF. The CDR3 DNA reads TGTGCCAGCAGCCAGGGTGGACAGGGTCCCTCGGAGACCCAGTACTTC.

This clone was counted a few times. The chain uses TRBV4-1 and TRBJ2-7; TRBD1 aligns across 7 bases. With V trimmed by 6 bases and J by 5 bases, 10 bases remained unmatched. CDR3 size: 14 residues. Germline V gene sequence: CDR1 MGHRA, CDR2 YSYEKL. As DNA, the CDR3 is TGCGCCAGCAGACGTGACAGGGTCGAACACGAGCAGTACTTC. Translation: CASRRDRVEHEQYF.

The DNA for the CDR3 is TGTGCCACCGCACCAACAGGGTCAAGCAATCAGCCCCAGCATTTT. Translation: CATAPTGSSNQPQHF. The chain joins TRBV24-1 to TRBJ1-5, with a possible D match to TRBD1 (6 bases). Germline V lookup: CDR1 KGHDR, CDR2 SFDVKD. The CDR3 runs 15 residues. The V end was cut by 9 bases, the J end by 1 base, with 15 bases between.

In DNA, the CDR3 is TGTGCCAGCAGCCGCGGACTTGGAGAGACCCAGTACTTC. Amino acids: CASSRGLGETQYF. J is TRBJ2-5 and V is TRBV12-3 or TRBV12-4; tentatively, D is TRBD2 (5 bases). V was pared by 6 bases and J by 4 bases, with 12 bases between. This CDR3 region has 13 residues.

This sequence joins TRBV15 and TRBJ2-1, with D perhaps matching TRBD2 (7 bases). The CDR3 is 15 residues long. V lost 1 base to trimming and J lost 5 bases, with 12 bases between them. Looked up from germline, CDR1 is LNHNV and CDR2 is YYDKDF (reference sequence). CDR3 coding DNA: TGTGCCACCAGCAGAGTTCGGGGGGCGAACAATGAGCAGTTCTTC. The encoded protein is CATSRVRGANNEQFF.

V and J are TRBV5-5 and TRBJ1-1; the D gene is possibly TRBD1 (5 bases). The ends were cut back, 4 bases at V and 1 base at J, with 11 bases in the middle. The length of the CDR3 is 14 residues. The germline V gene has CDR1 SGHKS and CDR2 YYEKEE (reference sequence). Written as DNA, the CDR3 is TGTGCCAGCAGCCCCGGGGGGGAGAACACTGAAGCTTTCTTT. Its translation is CASSPGGENTEAFF.

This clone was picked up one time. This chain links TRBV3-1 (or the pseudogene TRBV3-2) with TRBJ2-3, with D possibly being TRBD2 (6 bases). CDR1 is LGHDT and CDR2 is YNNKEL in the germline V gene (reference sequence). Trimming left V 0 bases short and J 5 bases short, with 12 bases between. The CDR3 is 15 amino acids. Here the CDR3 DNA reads TGTGCCAGCAGCCAAGACCGACTAGGCATAGATACGCAGTATTTT. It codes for CASSQDRLGIDTQYF.

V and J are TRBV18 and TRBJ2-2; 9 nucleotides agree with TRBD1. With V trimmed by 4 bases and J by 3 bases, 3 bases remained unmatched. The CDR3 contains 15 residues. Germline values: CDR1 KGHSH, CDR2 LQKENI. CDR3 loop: CASSQRTGDTGELFF. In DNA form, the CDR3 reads TGTGCCAGCTCACAAAGGACAGGGGACACCGGGGAGCTGTTTTTT.

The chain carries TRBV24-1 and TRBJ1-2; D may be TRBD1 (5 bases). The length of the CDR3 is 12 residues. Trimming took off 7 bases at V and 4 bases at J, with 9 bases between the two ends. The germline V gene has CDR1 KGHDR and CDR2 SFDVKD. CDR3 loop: CATSTGTYGYTF. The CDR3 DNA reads TGTGCCACCAGCACCGGGACCTATGGCTACACCTTC.

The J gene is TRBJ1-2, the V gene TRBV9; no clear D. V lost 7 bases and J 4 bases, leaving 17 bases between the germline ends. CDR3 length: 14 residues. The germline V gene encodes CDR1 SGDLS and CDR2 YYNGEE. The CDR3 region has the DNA TGTGCCAGCTCGGGAGGCGAGGGAGGCTATGGCTACACCTTC. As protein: CASSGGEGGYGYTF.

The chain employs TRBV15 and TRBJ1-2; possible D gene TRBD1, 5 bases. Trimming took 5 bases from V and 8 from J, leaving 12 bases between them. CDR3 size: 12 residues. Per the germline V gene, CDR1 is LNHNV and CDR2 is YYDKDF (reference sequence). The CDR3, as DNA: TGTGCCACCAGCCCGGGGGACCAGGGCTACACCTTC. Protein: CATSPGDQGYTF.

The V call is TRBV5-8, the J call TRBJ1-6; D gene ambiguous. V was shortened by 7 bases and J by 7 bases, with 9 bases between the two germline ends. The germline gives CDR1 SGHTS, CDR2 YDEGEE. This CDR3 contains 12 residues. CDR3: CASGGWNSPLHF. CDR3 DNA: TGTGCCAGCGGAGGATGGAATTCACCCCTCCACTTT.

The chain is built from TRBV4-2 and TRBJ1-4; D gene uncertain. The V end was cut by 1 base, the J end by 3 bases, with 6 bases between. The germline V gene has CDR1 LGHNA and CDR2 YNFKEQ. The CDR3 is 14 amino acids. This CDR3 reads CASSQVGSNEKLFF. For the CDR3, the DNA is TGTGCCAGCAGCCAAGTAGGCTCTAATGAAAAACTGTTTTTT.

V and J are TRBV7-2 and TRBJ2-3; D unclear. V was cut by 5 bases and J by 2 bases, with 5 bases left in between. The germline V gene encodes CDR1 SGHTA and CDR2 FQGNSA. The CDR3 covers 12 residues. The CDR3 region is CASSGATDTQYF. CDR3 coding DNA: TGTGCCAGCAGCGGCGCCACAGATACGCAGTATTTT. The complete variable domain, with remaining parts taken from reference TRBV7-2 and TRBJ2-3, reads GAGVSQSPSNKVTEKGKDVELRCDPISGHTALYWYRQSLGQGLEFLIYFQGNSAPDKSGLPSDRFSAERTGGSVSTLTIQRTQQEDSAVYLCASSGATDTQYFGPGTRLTVL.

CDR3 nucleotides: TGTGCCAGCAGTGAATTAGTAAGGGGAGAAGCTTTCTTT. Translation: CASSELVRGEAFF. The chain couples TRBV2 to TRBJ1-1; D may be TRBD1 (5 bases). Trimming removed 2 bases at V and 8 bases at J, with 12 bases between. The CDR3 contains 13 residues. Germline V gene data show CDR1 as SNHLY and CDR2 as FYNNEI.